A selection of T cell receptor beta chains follows, all from one sample in a study of shared clonotypes between healthy human individuals. Clones were sequenced by immunoSEQ multiplex PCR, and TCRdb holds only the in-frame ones, with some missing. The sample carries about 640,000 clones, roughly 70% recorded once. The specimen sequenced was memory CD4+ T cells sorted from blood. The receptor source for this set is a woman in her thirties in good health. CDR3s include the opening cysteine and the closing phenylalanine or tryptophan. Fields, in order: J gene, V gene, clone size, D gene, CDR3 DNA, CDR3 protein. The D gene is left open where the match is weak. Size is stated for part of the rows, as once, few or many counts, or as a class when the clone is expanded.

>TRBJ1-1|TRBV5-1|few|TRBD1
TGCGCCAGCAGCTTGGTGGGACAGCTTTCGTGGACTGAAGCTTTCTTT
CASSLVGQLSWTEAFF
>TRBJ1-1|TRBV6-1|few|NA
TGTGCCAGCAGTGATTGGGGTAACACTGAAGCTTTCTTT
CASSDWGNTEAFF
>TRBJ2-3|TRBV19|NA|NA
TGTGCCAGTAGTAGGTCAGGGGATACGCAGTATTTT
CASSRSGDTQYF
>TRBJ2-1|TRBV5-1|NA|TRBD2
TGCGCCAGCAGCAGGGGACTAGCGGGAGACCACTCCTACAATGAGCAGTTCTTC
CASSRGLAGDHSYNEQFF
>TRBJ2-7|TRBV9|NA|TRBD2
TGTGCCAGCAGCGTTAGCGGGGATAGCTCCTACGAGCAGTACTTC
CASSVSGDSSYEQYF
>TRBJ1-1|TRBV28|few|NA
TGTGCCAGCAGTTTAATCAGGAGTATGAACACTGAAGCTTTCTTT
CASSLIRSMNTEAFF
>TRBJ1-4|TRBV6-6|NA|TRBD1
TGTGCCAGCAGTCTACAGGGGGCGGGTGAAAAACTGTTTTTT
CASSLQGAGEKLFF
>TRBJ2-3|TRBV6-1|few|NA
TGTGCCAGCAAAGACAGCACAGATACGCAGTATTTT
CASKDSTDTQYF
>TRBJ2-2|TRBV6-1|once|NA
TGTGCCAGCAGTGAATTTGGGCTTGGGACCGGGGAGCTGTTTTTT
CASSEFGLGTGELFF
>TRBJ1-5|TRBV6-5|NA|TRBD1
TGTGCCAGCAGTCCGACAGGGGTTAGCAATCAGCCCCAGCATTTT
CASSPTGVSNQPQHF
>TRBJ2-2|TRBV18|NA|TRBD2
TGTGCCAGCTCACTAACGGTAGCGGGCACCGGGGAGCTGTTTTTT
CASSLTVAGTGELFF
>TRBJ1-2|TRBV2|NA|NA
TGTGCCAGCAGTGAGAAGGGGCTTGGATATGGCTACACCTTC
CASSEKGLGYGYTF
>TRBJ2-7|TRBV18|NA|TRBD1
TGTGCCAGCGGACAGGTAGTCAACTACGAGCAGTACTTC
CASGQVVNYEQYF
>TRBJ1-2|TRBV15|NA|NA
TGTGCCACCAGCAGAGATCACGGTGGCTACACCTTC
CATSRDHGGYTF
>TRBJ1-1|TRBV19|NA|NA
TGTGCCAGTCACAGGGAGAGAACTGAAGCTTTCTTT
CASHRERTEAFF
>TRBJ1-4|TRBV2|NA|NA
TGTGCCAGCAGTGCGAGCGAGGGAACTAATGAAAAACTGTTTTTT
CASSASEGTNEKLFF
>TRBJ1-6|TRBV30|NA|NA
TGTGCCTGGGGTGGGCAGGATGGATCACCCCTCCACTTT
CAWGGQDGSPLHF
>TRBJ1-5|TRBV28|once|TRBD1
TGTGCCAGCAGTTCCACAGGGGGGGGTGGTCAGCCCCAGCATTTT
CASSSTGGGGQPQHF
>TRBJ2-7|TRBV11-2|NA|TRBD1
TGTGCCAGCAGCTCCATGGACAGGGCGGCCTACGAGCAGTACTTC
CASSSMDRAAYEQYF
>TRBJ2-1|TRBV9|NA|NA
TGTGCCAGCAGCGTAGTGGGGGAATCCTACAATGAGCAGTTCTTC
CASSVVGESYNEQFF
>TRBJ2-1|TRBV5-1|NA|NA
TGCGCCAGCAGCTTGGGCAGGGCAGGGCGAATACCATACAATGAGCAGTTCTTC
CASSLGRAGRIPYNEQFF
>TRBJ2-1|TRBV11-2|NA|NA
TGTGCCAGCAGCCAGTATGTGGCGAACAATGAGCAGTTCTTC
CASSQYVANNEQFF
>TRBJ2-1|TRBV7-3|few|TRBD2
TGTGCCAGCAGCGTCGGACTAGCGGGAGGGGATTACGAGCAGTTCTTC
CASSVGLAGGDYEQFF
>TRBJ2-7|TRBV7-9|NA|NA
TGTGCCAGCAGCTTCACGGAGAGCTCCTACGAGCAGTACTTC
CASSFTESSYEQYF
>TRBJ1-2|TRBV28|NA|NA
TGTGCCAGCAGTTTAATACTCGGCCTACAAAGTGGCTACACCTTC
CASSLILGLQSGYTF
>TRBJ2-5|TRBV7-9|once|NA
TGTGCCAGCAGCCTAGGAGGGACAGCCGGAATAGAGACCCAGTACTTC
CASSLGGTAGIETQYF
>TRBJ2-7|TRBV19|few|NA
TGTGCCAGTTCGCCTACAGGGTTGAGGCCGCTGAGCGAGCAGTACTTC
CASSPTGLRPLSEQYF
>TRBJ2-7|TRBV6-5|NA|NA
TGTGCCAGCAGTTACTCGATTAGCGGCTCCTACGAGCAGTACTTC
CASSYSISGSYEQYF
>TRBJ1-1|TRBV29-1|NA|TRBD1
TGCAGCGCAGGTGGAGAGGGGGCGGCTTTCTTT
CSAGGEGAAFF